The 17 T cell receptor beta chains below were found in one sample sequenced in a study of cytomegalovirus exposure and HLA in healthy donors. PCR employed 60 Vbeta and 13 Jbeta primers. Only in-frame clones appear in the TCRdb table, and some are missing; sequencing was by immunoSEQ multiplex PCR. Of 95,000 to 110,000 clones in the sample, about three quarters are singletons; the top ten hold around 5%. The sample taken for sequencing was PBMCs. Receptors were obtained from a woman between 18 and 30 years old in good health and CMV-seropositive.

The chain uses TRBV30 and TRBJ1-4, with 12 bases lining up with TRBD1. The CDR3 covers 14 residues. Germline values: CDR1 GTSNPN, CDR2 SVGIG (reference sequence). V gave up 4 bases and J gave up 9 bases; unmatched junction bases: 6. CDR3 DNA sequence: TGTGCCTGGACCCAGGGACAGGGGGCTAAAAAACTGTTTTTT. It specifies CAWTQGQGAKKLFF. Looking up the rest from reference TRBV30 and TRBJ1-4 gives the full variable domain: SQTIHQWPATLVQPVGSPLSLECTVEGTSNPNLYWYRQAAGRGLQLLFYSVGIGQISSEVPQNLSASRPQDRQFILSSKKLLLSDSGFYLCAWTQGQGAKKLFFGSGTQLSVL.

This clone was seen only a few times. V usage is TRBV7-2 and J usage is TRBJ1-2; no definite D call. The V and J ends lost 1 base and 4 bases respectively, with 7 bases between them. CDR1 SGHTA and CDR2 FQGNSA come from the germline V gene. The CDR3 runs to 13 residues. The CDR3 region is CASSLGGGYGYTF. In DNA form, the CDR3 reads TGTGCCAGCAGCTTAGGGGGAGGCTATGGCTACACCTTC.

This clone was counted a few times. The chain carries TRBV29-1 and TRBJ1-1; D unresolved. This CDR3 is 11 amino acids long. The V end lost 7 bases, the J end lost 11 bases, and 17 bases lay between the germline ends. From germline, CDR1 is SQVTM and CDR2 ANQGSEA. CDR3 residues: CSAREDAGAFF. The CDR3 DNA follows: TGCAGCGCCCGAGAGGACGCGGGGGCTTTCTTT.

This chain connects TRBV10-3 to TRBJ1-5, with TRBD1 identical over 10 bases. Germline V lookup: CDR1 ENHRY, CDR2 SYGVKD. There are 17 residues in the CDR3. The trim removed 6 bases at V and 5 bases at J, leaving 13 bases unmatched. The DNA of the CDR3 is TGTGCCATCAGCGGAAGCCCGGGACAGGGGAGAGATCAGCCCCAGCATTTT. Encoded protein: CAISGSPGQGRDQPQHF.

The chain recombines TRBV6-5 with TRBJ2-5; the D is unclear. CDR1 and CDR2 from the germline V gene are MNHEY and SVGAGI. This CDR3 has 15 residues. V was shortened by 0 bases and J by 4 bases, with 12 bases between the two germline ends. DNA for the CDR3: TGTGCCAGCAGTTACTCGAGTCCTCCGTCAGAGACCCAGTACTTC. It encodes CASSYSSPPSETQYF.

The gene calls are TRBV7-6 and TRBJ2-1; unclear D gene. This CDR3 is built from 15 residues. V lost 0 bases and J lost 5, with 11 bases in between. Germline-derived CDR1 and CDR2 are SGHVS and FNYEAQ. This chain's CDR3 is CASSLASGYNNEQFF. CDR3 DNA: TGTGCCAGCAGCTTAGCGTCAGGATACAACAATGAGCAGTTCTTC.

The chain links TRBV25-1 to TRBJ2-7; D is ambiguous. The CDR3 totals 12 residues. Germline V gene sequence: CDR1 MGHDK, CDR2 SYGVNS. Trimming cost V 3 bases and J 5 bases, with 8 bases left between them. For the CDR3, the DNA is TGTGCCAGCAGTGAGTACGAGAACGAGCAGTACTTC. Its translation is CASSEYENEQYF.

CDR3 nucleotide sequence: TGCGCCAGCAGCCCCAGCGGGACTGGATCCTACGAGCAGTACTTC. Translating gives CASSPSGTGSYEQYF. The genes are TRBV4-1 and TRBJ2-7; TRBD2 aligns across 7 bases. This CDR3 region has 15 residues. The germline V gene has CDR1 MGHRA and CDR2 YSYEKL. Trimming cost V 4 bases and J 1 base; bases outside gene matches: 7.

The gene calls are TRBV7-3 and TRBJ2-1, with 9 positions matching TRBD2. CDR3 length: 15 residues. The trim removed 2 bases at V and 7 bases at J, leaving 6 bases unmatched. From germline, CDR1 is SGHTA and CDR2 FQGTGA. The DNA of the CDR3 is TGTGCCAGCAGCTTATTAGCGGGAGCTTCTAATGAGCAGTTCTTC. Protein: CASSLLAGASNEQFF.

Comments on this clone: Possible read error: a much larger clone is one base away. The chain employs TRBV5-6 and TRBJ2-3; D is possibly TRBD2 (6 bases). The CDR3 length is 13 residues. The germline V gene has CDR1 SGHDT and CDR2 YYEEEE. V was pared by 3 bases and J by 1 base, with 6 bases between. The CDR3 nucleotides read TGTGCCAGCAGCTGGGGGGGCACAGATACGCAGTATTTT. The encoded protein is CASSWGGTDTQYF.

DNA for the CDR3: TGTGCCAGCAGCTTAAACCCCCTCGGACAGAAAGAGACCCAGTACTTC. This encodes CASSLNPLGQKETQYF. The chain links TRBV7-3 to TRBJ2-5; maybe TRBD1 (6 bases). Per the germline V gene, CDR1 is SGHTA and CDR2 is FQGTGA. Trimming removed 1 base from V and 3 bases from J, with 15 bases in between. The CDR3 extends over 16 amino acids.

The J gene is TRBJ2-1, the V gene TRBV19; the match to TRBD2 covers 9 bases. Germline CDR1 reads LNHDA; CDR2 reads SQIVND (reference sequence). This CDR3 comprises 16 residues. The V segment lost 1 base and the J segment 2 bases; nucleotides outside the gene matches: 3. CDR3 coding DNA: TGTGCCAGTAGTATAGTAGCGGGAGATGCCTACAATGAGCAGTTCTTC. Translated: CASSIVAGDAYNEQFF.

The chain couples TRBV5-6 to TRBJ2-1, with TRBD2 identical over 9 bases. After removal of 5 bases from V and 9 bases from J, the junction contained 9 bases not matched to a gene. Germline CDR1 SGHDT, CDR2 YYEEEE. The CDR3 has 14 amino acids. The CDR3 sequence is CASRGRGLAIEQFF. In DNA form, the CDR3 reads TGTGCCAGCAGGGGCCGGGGACTAGCAATTGAGCAGTTCTTC.

The chain couples TRBV15 to TRBJ2-7; 7 bases line up with TRBD2. Germline assignment: CDR1 LNHNV and CDR2 YYDKDF (reference sequence). This CDR3 comprises 17 residues. V shed 11 bases, J shed 3 bases, and the junction held 22 bases outside the gene matches. The CDR3 region is CAPRPAGREWLFYEQYF. Written as DNA, the CDR3 is TGTGCCCCCCGACCGGCGGGGCGGGAGTGGTTATTCTACGAGCAGTACTTC.

The chain joins TRBV6-5 to TRBJ1-2, with D maybe TRBD1 (5 bases). Germline-derived CDR1 and CDR2 are MNHEY and SVGAGI. CDR3 length equals 13 residues. V lost 6 bases, J lost 4 bases, and 12 bases lay in between. The CDR3, as DNA: TGTGCCAGCAGCCCGGGACTCGCCTATGGCTACACCTTC. The encoded protein is CASSPGLAYGYTF.

The chain is built from TRBV29-1 and TRBJ2-1; no firm D call. Germline V gives CDR1 SQVTM, CDR2 ANQGSEA. Trimming took 0 bases from V and 0 from J, leaving 6 bases between them. The CDR3 has 14 residues. Here the CDR3 DNA reads TGCAGCGTTGAAGACGGTTCCTCCTACAATGAGCAGTTCTTC. Protein: CSVEDGSSYNEQFF.

V is TRBV6-1 and J is TRBJ2-1, with TRBD2 matching over 9 bases. Germline lookup yields CDR1 MNHNS and CDR2 SASEGT. The CDR3 has 14 amino acids. The V and J ends lost 8 bases and 8 bases, in that order; junction bases with no gene match: 10. CDR3 DNA: TGTGCCAGCGGGATAGCGGGAGTGCGGGATGAGCAGTTCTTC. Its translation is CASGIAGVRDEQFF.